The 30 T cell receptor beta chains below come from one sample, sequenced in a study of response to subunit inactivated influenza vaccine. From the RT-PCR reads, TCRdb called clonotypes with MiXCR, one entry per CDR3 protein. The sample records roughly 290,000 distinct CDR3 sequences, 20% to 25% being singletons. The sequenced sample was PBMCs from blood, obtained about 20 months after vaccination. The receptors come from a man aged 50-75 years who received an inactivated influenza vaccine.

The chain combines TRBV20-1 with TRBJ2-2, with TRBD2 as a possible D gene (5 bases). This CDR3 is 14 amino acids long. V lost 3 bases, J lost 5 bases, and 13 bases lay in between. Germline-derived CDR1 and CDR2 are DFQATT and SNEGSKA (reference sequence). CDR3 nucleotide sequence: TGCAGTGCTAGCGGGATTGAGAGGACCGGGGAGCTGTTTTTT. It is translated as CSASGIERTGELFF.

The chain has TRBV4-1 and TRBJ2-3; 8 bases are a match to TRBD1. CDR1 is MGHRA, CDR2 YSYEKL, per germline. V was pared by 5 bases and J by 4 bases, with 2 bases of the junction left unmatched. This CDR3 is built from 13 residues. Here the CDR3 DNA reads TGCGCCAGCAGCACACAGGGGGCAGATACGCAGTATTTT. Its translation is CASSTQGADTQYF.

The CDR3 sequence is CSVDPRGRSYNEQFF. In DNA, the CDR3 is TGCAGCGTTGATCCGCGGGGTCGCTCCTACAATGAGCAGTTCTTC. V gene TRBV29-1 combines with J gene TRBJ2-1; TRBD2 is a possible D gene (6 bases). The CDR3 runs 15 residues. The germline gives CDR1 SQVTM, CDR2 ANQGSEA. V was clipped by 3 bases and J by 0 bases, with 12 bases between them.

This clonotype was seen a handful of times. This chain uses TRBV11-1 with TRBJ1-2; tentatively, D is TRBD1 (6 bases). Germline V CDR1 and CDR2: SGHAT, FQDESV (reference sequence). This CDR3 is built from 13 residues. The V and J ends lost 4 bases and 6 bases respectively, with 12 bases between them. As DNA, the CDR3 is TGTGCCAGCAGCTCAGGCTGGACAGATGGCTACACCTTC. It yields the protein CASSSGWTDGYTF.

The chain combines TRBV20-1 with TRBJ1-2, with 8 bases identical to TRBD1. J was trimmed by 6 bases and V by 1 base; bases with no gene match: 7. CDR1 and CDR2 from the germline V gene are DFQATT and SNEGSKA (reference sequence). There are 14 residues in the CDR3. The CDR3 here is CSARVGRGRDGYTF. The CDR3 nucleotides are TGCAGTGCTAGAGTTGGCAGGGGGCGAGATGGCTACACCTTC.

The chain uses TRBV11-2 and TRBJ2-7; perhaps D is TRBD1 or TRBD2 (5 bases each). The V end lost 3 bases, the J end lost 2 bases, and 14 bases lay between the germline ends. Germline CDR1 reads SGHAT; CDR2 reads FQNNGV. This CDR3 comprises 15 residues. The DNA of the CDR3 is TGTGCCAGCAGCTTCTTGGGGACGACAACCTACGAGCAGTACTTC. Amino acids: CASSFLGTTTYEQYF.

This clonotype was picked up a small number of times. The rearrangement links TRBV20-1 to TRBJ2-3; D call uncertain. The CDR3 has 13 residues. V was shortened by 3 bases and J by 0 bases, with 7 bases between the two germline ends. Germline V lookup: CDR1 DFQATT, CDR2 SNEGSKA (reference sequence). The CDR3 DNA follows: TGCAGTGCTAGCCTCCCTAGCACAGATACGCAGTATTTT. Encoded protein: CSASLPSTDTQYF.

The V and J genes are TRBV29-1 and TRBJ2-5; perhaps TRBD1 as D (5 bases). This CDR3 spans 18 amino acids. CDR1 and CDR2 (germline): SQVTM, ANQGSEA. V dropped 0 bases and J dropped 4 bases, with 24 bases sitting between them. Here the CDR3 DNA reads TGCAGCGTTGAAGATCTCAGGGCTCAATTTCCGAGCAGAGAGACCCAGTACTTC. This encodes CSVEDLRAQFPSRETQYF.

This clonotype appeared a few times. The chain recombines TRBV27 with TRBJ2-2; 11 bases align to TRBD2. Unmatched junction bases numbered 8, after V lost 6 bases and J lost 5 bases. Per germline, CDR1 MNHEY and CDR2 SMNVEV (reference sequence). This CDR3 region has 16 residues. The CDR3 DNA reads TGTGCCAGCAGCCCACTAGCGGGAGCAAGTACCGGGGAGCTGTTTTTT. This gives the protein CASSPLAGASTGELFF.

This clonotype was counted between two and nine times. This chain links TRBV5-1 with TRBJ2-3; 8 positions match TRBD2. Germline V gene data show CDR1 as SGHRS and CDR2 as YFSETQ. V shed 4 bases and J 4 bases; nucleotides not matched to a gene: 5. The CDR3 is 14 amino acids. As DNA, the CDR3 is TGCGCCAGCAGCCTAGGACTAGCCTCAGATACGCAGTATTTT. This gives the protein CASSLGLASDTQYF.

The chain carries TRBV12-3 or TRBV12-4 and TRBJ1-1; perhaps TRBD1 as D (6 bases). Trimming shortened V by 5 bases and J by 5 bases, and 18 bases separated the two germline ends. This CDR3 has 15 residues. The DNA of the CDR3 is TGTGCCAGCAGTCCCCCCGGGGGGCGGTTTACTGAAGCTTTCTTT. Translated, it gives CASSPPGGRFTEAFF.

In this sample, this clonotype turned up a few times. The J gene is TRBJ2-1, the V gene TRBV28; D gene ambiguous. Per the germline V gene, CDR1 is MDHEN and CDR2 is SYDVKM. The CDR3 covers 14 residues. Trimming removed 1 base at V and 10 bases at J, with 14 bases between. Written as DNA, the CDR3 is TGTGCCAGCAGTTTATTTGCCAGCTTGCCGGAGCAGTTCTTC. It translates to CASSLFASLPEQFF.

This clonotype was recorded a few times. The rearrangement links TRBV30 to TRBJ1-1; D is perhaps TRBD1 (5 bases). This CDR3 has 13 residues. V was pared by 5 bases and J by 5 bases, with 15 bases between. Germline V gene data show CDR1 as GTSNPN and CDR2 as SVGIG (reference sequence). CDR3 loop: CAWGRGGGTEAFF. The CDR3 DNA reads as TGTGCCTGGGGTAGGGGCGGCGGTACTGAAGCTTTCTTT. Combining the CDR3 with reference TRBV30 and TRBJ1-1 gives the whole variable domain SQTIHQWPATLVQPVGSPLSLECTVEGTSNPNLYWYRQAAGRGLQLLFYSVGIGQISSEVPQNLSASRPQDRQFILSSKKLLLSDSGFYLCAWGRGGGTEAFFGQGTRLTVV.

This clonotype was counted between two and nine times. V and J are TRBV12-3 or TRBV12-4 and TRBJ1-1, with no clear D. Between the trimmed V and J ends, which lost 1 base and 1 base, there was a span of 7 bases. The CDR3 length is 14 residues. The CDR3 here is CASSLGVANTEAFF. For the CDR3, the DNA is TGTGCCAGCAGTTTAGGGGTGGCGAACACTGAAGCTTTCTTT.

This rearrangement joins TRBV4-1 to TRBJ1-5; weak D call: TRBD1 (5 bases). The ends were cut back, 0 bases at V and 1 base at J, with 10 bases in the middle. This CDR3 has 16 amino acids. The V gene's germline CDR1 is MGHRA and CDR2 YSYEKL. CDR3 sequence: CASSQEGGASNQPQHF. The CDR3 DNA reads TGCGCCAGCAGCCAAGAGGGTGGGGCCAGCAATCAGCCCCAGCATTTT.

The V and J genes are TRBV7-9 and TRBJ1-1, with 9 bases lining up with TRBD1. With V trimmed by 0 bases and J by 3 bases, 8 bases remained unmatched. Germline CDR1 is SEHNR and CDR2 is FQNEAQ (reference sequence). This CDR3 contains 17 residues. The chain's CDR3 is CASSLAAGTGFHTEAFF. The CDR3 DNA reads TGTGCCAGCAGCTTAGCGGCAGGGACAGGGTTTCACACTGAAGCTTTCTTT.

The V call is TRBV20-1, the J call TRBJ2-7, with 8 bases matching TRBD1. Trimming at V came to 1 base and at J to 2 bases, leaving 16 bases not matched to a gene. Germline CDR1 and CDR2: DFQATT and SNEGSKA (reference sequence). The CDR3 is 18 amino acids. The CDR3 sequence: CSARGMDGGQGLTYEQYF. CDR3 in DNA: TGCAGTGCTAGAGGGATGGATGGTGGACAGGGCCTTACCTACGAGCAGTACTTC.

V usage is TRBV29-1 and J usage is TRBJ2-5; possible D gene TRBD2, 5 bases. From germline, CDR1 is SQVTM and CDR2 ANQGSEA. The V end lost 7 bases, the J end lost 4 bases, and 19 bases lay between the germline ends. The CDR3 covers 14 residues. The CDR3 DNA reads as TGCAGCGCCGGAGGTAACGGCCAGGTAGAGACCCAGTACTTC. Translation gives CSAGGNGQVETQYF.

The V call is TRBV5-1, the J call TRBJ1-2; D gene uncertain. This CDR3 is built from 14 residues. Germline lookup yields CDR1 SGHRS and CDR2 YFSETQ. V shed 2 bases and J shed 2 bases, with 10 bases lying between them. CDR3 loop: CASSLSGPNYGYTF. CDR3 sequence (DNA): TGCGCCAGCAGCTTATCGGGTCCAAACTATGGCTACACCTTC. Together with reference TRBV5-1 and TRBJ1-2, the CDR3 gives the full variable domain: KAGVTQTPRYLIKTRGQQVTLSCSPISGHRSVSWYQQTPGQGLQFLFEYFSETQRNKGNFPGRFSGRQFSNSRSEMNVSTLELGDSALYLCASSLSGPNYGYTFGSGTRLTVV.

The table lists this clonotype with many counts. The rearrangement uses TRBV12-3 or TRBV12-4 and TRBJ1-3; the match to TRBD1 covers 8 bases. The V gene end was trimmed by 5 bases and the J gene end by 0 bases; junction bases not matched to a gene: 9. CDR3 length equals 17 residues. As DNA, the CDR3 is TGTGCCAGCAGTCCCCGGACAGGGCGTCTCTCTGGAAACACCATATATTTT. It codes for CASSPRTGRLSGNTIYF.

This clonotype appeared once. V gene TRBV7-2 combines with J gene TRBJ2-7, with 7 positions matching TRBD2. From germline, CDR1 is SGHTA and CDR2 FQGNSA. Losses at the gene ends were 5 bases for V and 0 bases for J; bases not matched to a gene: 7. This CDR3 is built from 15 residues. The CDR3 sequence: CASSADGGFSYEQYF. The CDR3, as DNA: TGTGCCAGCAGCGCCGACGGGGGGTTCTCCTACGAGCAGTACTTC.

The gene calls are TRBV25-1 and TRBJ2-5, with 8 positions matching TRBD2. This CDR3 contains 14 residues. Germline V gene data show CDR1 as MGHDK and CDR2 as SYGVNS. Trimming removed 6 bases from V and 5 bases from J; junction bases left unmatched: 8. The CDR3 is CASSERGGGETQYF. The CDR3 DNA follows: TGTGCCAGCAGCGAACGGGGGGGCGGGGAGACCCAGTACTTC. Full variable domain (missing parts from reference TRBV25-1 and TRBJ2-5): EADIYQTPRYLVIGTGKKITLECSQTMGHDKMYWYQQDPGMELHLIHYSYGVNSTEKGDLSSESTVSRIRTEHFPLTLESARPSHTSQYLCASSERGGGETQYFGPGTRLLVL.

The chain uses TRBV11-2 and TRBJ2-7; 7 bases align to TRBD1. CDR1 is SGHAT and CDR2 is FQNNGV in the germline V gene. Trimming took 4 bases from V and 3 from J; bases not matched to a gene: 6. There are 14 residues in the CDR3. CDR3 in DNA: TGTGCCAGCAGCTCGACAGGGTCGGGCTACGAGCAGTACTTC. It specifies CASSSTGSGYEQYF.

The chain combines TRBV28 with TRBJ2-7, with 9 nucleotides matching TRBD1. Losses at the gene ends were 5 bases for V and 5 bases for J; bases not matched to a gene: 10. There are 15 residues in the CDR3. Germline lookup yields CDR1 MDHEN and CDR2 SYDVKM. This CDR3 is CASSPPGQGWHEQYF. As DNA, the CDR3 is TGTGCCAGCAGTCCGCCGGGACAGGGCTGGCACGAGCAGTACTTC.

The chain joins TRBV5-1 to TRBJ2-7; tentative D call: TRBD2 (6 bases). Trimming took 2 bases from V and 7 from J, leaving 13 bases between them. The CDR3 loop spans 13 amino acids. Germline V gene data show CDR1 as SGHRS and CDR2 as YFSETQ. The CDR3 is CASSLSEAGEQYF. The CDR3 DNA follows: TGCGCCAGCAGCTTATCCGAGGCGGGGGAGCAGTACTTC.

This clonotype turned up a few times. This sequence joins TRBV18 and TRBJ1-1; 7 bases agree with TRBD1. Per germline, CDR1 KGHSH and CDR2 LQKENI. The CDR3 contains 14 residues. The V gene end was trimmed by 0 bases and the J gene end by 5 bases; junction bases not matched to a gene: 3. The CDR3 nucleotides read TGTGCCAGCTCACCACCCAGGGGGGTTACTGAAGCTTTCTTT. This codes for CASSPPRGVTEAFF.

The genes are TRBV10-3 and TRBJ1-2; D call uncertain. Germline loops: CDR1 ENHRY, CDR2 SYGVKD. Deletions cut 3 bases from V and 2 bases from J, with 13 bases between. The CDR3 has 15 residues. The CDR3 coding sequence is TGTGCCATCAGTGATGGACTACAACCCAACTATGGCTACACCTTC. It yields the protein CAISDGLQPNYGYTF.

This clonotype was observed many times. This chain uses TRBV25-1 with TRBJ2-1; 10 nucleotides match TRBD2. V lost 5 bases, J lost 4 bases, and 17 bases stayed unmatched. CDR1 is MGHDK and CDR2 is SYGVNS in the germline V gene. The length of the CDR3 is 19 residues. Here the CDR3 reads CASSSVAGGPETPYNEQFF. CDR3 coding DNA: TGTGCCAGCAGTTCCGTAGCGGGAGGCCCAGAGACCCCATACAATGAGCAGTTCTTC.

DNA of the CDR3: TGTGCCAGTAATGATCTAGCGGGGGCGCCCAATGAGCAGTTCTTC. Translation: CASNDLAGAPNEQFF. V is TRBV19 and J is TRBJ2-1, with 10 nucleotides matching TRBD2. The CDR3 length is 15 residues. V was clipped by 7 bases and J by 6 bases; unmatched bases: 9. Germline lookup yields CDR1 LNHDA and CDR2 SQIVND (reference sequence).

This clonotype occurred many times. This chain uses TRBV29-1 with TRBJ2-1, with 8 bases identical to TRBD1. Germline V lookup: CDR1 SQVTM, CDR2 ANQGSEA. This CDR3 is built from 13 residues. V shed 6 bases, J shed 2 bases, and the junction held 3 bases outside the gene matches. The CDR3 region is CSVVTGAYNEQFF. As DNA, the CDR3 is TGCAGCGTAGTGACAGGGGCCTACAATGAGCAGTTCTTC.